A single sample gave rise to the 9 T cell receptor beta chains below, sequenced in a study of blood T cell repertoires in COVID-19. Repertoires were generated with immunoSEQ multiplex PCR, while TCRdb's copy carries only in-frame clones and drops some. The profile shows about 220,000 clones, 80% to 90% of them singletons. Source material: peripheral blood. The receptors come from a woman aged 55-75 years who had recovered from COVID-19.

This chain joins TRBV24-1 and TRBJ2-5; 8 nucleotides agree with TRBD1. This CDR3 is 15 amino acids long. V gave up 4 bases and J gave up 2 bases; unmatched junction bases: 5. Germline CDR1 reads KGHDR; CDR2 reads SFDVKD. The CDR3 region is CATSDPDRGQETQYF. CDR3 in DNA: TGTGCCACCAGTGACCCCGACAGGGGTCAAGAGACCCAGTACTTC.

V gene TRBV10-2 combines with J gene TRBJ1-1, with TRBD1 identical over 7 bases. This CDR3 has 12 amino acids. The ends lost 2 bases at V and 11 bases at J; junction bases unmatched: 5. Looked up from germline, CDR1 is WSHSY and CDR2 is SAAADI. The CDR3 DNA reads as TGCGCCAGCAGTGAGGGAGACAGGGTTGCTTTCTTT. It encodes CASSEGDRVAFF.

V gene TRBV3-1 (or the pseudogene TRBV3-2) combines with J gene TRBJ2-7, with D possibly TRBD2 on 5 matching bases. The length of the CDR3 is 12 residues. Germline V lookup: CDR1 LGHDT, CDR2 YNNKEL (reference sequence). DNA for the CDR3: TGTGCGACCAGCCGGGCGGGTTCCGAGCAGTACTTC. It codes for CATSRAGSEQYF.

The rearrangement joins TRBV5-1 to TRBJ2-3; weak D call: TRBD1 (5 bases). The V end lost 4 bases, the J end lost 1 base, and 10 bases lay between the germline ends. The germline CDR1 and CDR2 sequences are SGHRS and YFSETQ. CDR3 length: 14 residues. The CDR3 DNA is TGCGCCAGCAGCCCATTGACAGGCACAGATACGCAGTATTTT. Translating gives CASSPLTGTDTQYF.

This chain connects TRBV3-1 (or the pseudogene TRBV3-2) to TRBJ2-5, with 7 bases fitting TRBD1. Germline V gene lookup returns CDR1 LGHDT and CDR2 YNNKEL (reference sequence). After removal of 3 bases from V and 2 bases from J, the junction contained 6 bases not matched to a gene. There are 15 residues in the CDR3. CDR3 in DNA: TGTGCCAGCAGCCATAAGACGGGACAGCAAGAGACCCAGTACTTC. The encoded protein is CASSHKTGQQETQYF.

The rearrangement links TRBV30 to TRBJ2-3, with TRBD2 matching 9 bases. The CDR3 is 16 residues long. Germline V CDR1 and CDR2: GTSNPN, SVGIG (reference sequence). Trimming took 1 base from V and 6 from J; bases not matched to a gene: 11. For the CDR3, the DNA is TGTGCCTGGAGTGCTGAGGAGCGGGGGGACAAGGATACGCAGTATTTT. Its protein product is CAWSAEERGDKDTQYF.

The chain combines TRBV3-1 (or the pseudogene TRBV3-2) with TRBJ1-5; 12 bases agree with TRBD1. The V segment lost 3 bases and the J segment 2 bases; nucleotides outside the gene matches: 11. This CDR3 region has 19 residues. Germline CDR1 and CDR2: LGHDT and YNNKEL (reference sequence). CDR3 in DNA: TGTGCCAGCAGCCATGCCGGGACAGGGGGCAGTCGTGGCAATCAGCCCCAGCATTTT. It codes for CASSHAGTGGSRGNQPQHF.

This sequence joins TRBV7-8 and TRBJ2-3; D is possibly TRBD2 (6 bases). The CDR3 has 15 residues. V was trimmed by 2 bases and J by 0 bases, leaving 9 bases between them. Germline-derived CDR1 and CDR2 are SGHVS and FQNEAQ. The CDR3: CASSLLATSTDTQYF. CDR3 nucleotide sequence: TGTGCCAGCAGCTTACTAGCGACTAGCACAGATACGCAGTATTTT.

This chain links TRBV10-3 with TRBJ1-1, with D perhaps matching TRBD1 (6 bases). Germline V gives CDR1 ENHRY, CDR2 SYGVKD. V lost 6 bases, J lost 1 base, and 6 bases lay in between. The CDR3 has 12 amino acids. The chain's CDR3 is CAISRGNTEAFF. CDR3 bases: TGTGCCATCAGCAGGGGGAACACTGAAGCTTTCTTT.